This entry lists 32 T cell receptor beta chains sequenced from one sample in a study of T cell responses to AZD1222 COVID-19 vaccine. Repertoires were generated with immunoSEQ multiplex PCR, while TCRdb's copy carries only in-frame clones and drops some. The sample contains some 89,000 clones, under 95% of which appear only once. The sample here was peripheral blood, taken on day 0 of AZD1222 vaccination. These receptors originate from an adult in good health.

This clone showed up just once. The CDR3 protein is CASSPLPDTQYF. The CDR3 nucleotides are TGTGCCAGCAGCCCTCTTCCAGATACGCAGTATTTT. This chain connects TRBV12-3 or TRBV12-4 to TRBJ2-3; D gene unclear. CDR3 length: 12 amino acids. The ends were cut back, 6 bases at V and 4 bases at J, with 8 bases in the middle.

The chain employs TRBV18 and TRBJ2-7, with D perhaps matching TRBD1 (6 bases). Germline assignment: CDR1 KGHSH and CDR2 LQKENI. V shed 3 bases and J shed 0 bases, with 12 bases lying between them. CDR3 length equals 15 residues. The CDR3 coding sequence is TGTGCCAGCTCACCGCGACAGGATTACTCCTACGAGCAGTACTTC. It codes for CASSPRQDYSYEQYF.

This chain uses TRBV18 with TRBJ2-7, with D maybe TRBD2 (6 bases). CDR1 is KGHSH, CDR2 LQKENI, per germline. Trimming cost V 1 base and J 7 bases, with 8 bases left between them. CDR3 length equals 12 residues. CDR3 sequence reads: CASSPRGEEQYF. CDR3 bases: TGTGCCAGCTCACCACGCGGGGAGGAGCAGTACTTC.

This CDR3 reads CASSGSQSCQGAREQFF. DNA for the CDR3: TGTGCCAGCAGCGGGAGTCAAAGTTGCCAGGGGGCCAGAGAGCAGTTCTTC. The chain recombines TRBV21-1 with TRBJ2-1; the table's D call of TRBD1 was not tested on the DNA. TRBV21-1 is shown as a pseudogene. CDR3 size: 17 residues.

The chain employs TRBV5-1 and TRBJ2-1; 7 bases line up with TRBD1. The J segment lost 7 bases and the V segment lost 0 bases, leaving 10 bases of the junction unmatched. The CDR3 runs 16 residues. Germline assignment: CDR1 SGHRS and CDR2 YFSETQ. The CDR3 DNA reads TGCGCCAGCAGCTTGGCCGGGACAGCTAACCGTAATGAGCAGTTCTTC. Residues: CASSLAGTANRNEQFF.

The chain is built from TRBV9 and TRBJ1-4, with TRBD1 identical over 8 bases. V lost 0 bases, J lost 8 bases, and 9 bases stayed unmatched. Germline values: CDR1 SGDLS, CDR2 YYNGEE. CDR3 length equals 16 residues. CDR3 sequence: CASSVAQGAVGEKLFF. The CDR3 DNA reads TGTGCCAGCAGCGTAGCCCAGGGGGCAGTAGGGGAAAAACTGTTTTTT.

V and J are TRBV27 and TRBJ2-3, with D maybe TRBD2 (6 bases). This CDR3 has 15 residues. CDR1 is MNHEY, CDR2 SMNVEV, per germline (reference sequence). V dropped 5 bases and J dropped 5 bases, with 17 bases sitting between them. The CDR3 spells CASSAEAAGRDTQYF. The DNA for the CDR3 is TGTGCCAGCAGTGCAGAGGCGGCGGGGAGAGATACGCAGTATTTT.

The chain has TRBV4-1 and TRBJ2-7; D is perhaps TRBD1 (6 bases). From germline, CDR1 is MGHRA and CDR2 YSYEKL. The CDR3 has 17 residues. The germline V and J ends were trimmed by 4 bases and 3 bases, with 22 bases remaining between them. CDR3 DNA sequence: TGCGCCAGCAGCCTAGAGGCCCGACAGGAGGCCTACTACGAGCAGTACTTC. It encodes CASSLEARQEAYYEQYF.

The chain is built from TRBV6-5 and TRBJ2-1, with 9 bases identical to TRBD2. Germline assignment: CDR1 MNHEY and CDR2 SVGAGI. V lost 6 bases, J lost 9 bases, and 12 bases stayed unmatched. This CDR3 contains 15 residues. The chain's CDR3 is CASSGGRAGGREQFF. As DNA, the CDR3 is TGTGCCAGCAGCGGCGGGAGGGCTGGTGGACGTGAGCAGTTCTTC.

This chain joins TRBV15 and TRBJ2-7, with 10 bases aligning to TRBD2. Germline V lookup: CDR1 LNHNV, CDR2 YYDKDF (reference sequence). This CDR3 comprises 14 residues. V was clipped by 5 bases and J by 5 bases; unmatched bases: 6. The CDR3 loop reads CATSQRGGSHEQYF. The CDR3 bases are TGTGCCACCAGCCAGCGGGGGGGATCTCACGAGCAGTACTTC.

The V and J genes are TRBV12-3 or TRBV12-4 and TRBJ1-6; D not certain. The CDR3 sequence is 12 residues long. V lost 5 bases to trimming and J lost 5 bases, with 4 bases between them. Written as DNA, the CDR3 is TGTGCCAGCAGTATAGATAATTCACCCCTCCACTTT. This encodes CASSIDNSPLHF.

The rearrangement joins TRBV5-1 to TRBJ2-1, with D perhaps TRBD2 (7 bases). The CDR3 length is 15 residues. V was cut by 2 bases and J by 7 bases, with 16 bases left in between. The germline gives CDR1 SGHRS, CDR2 YFSETQ. The CDR3 DNA sequence: TGCGCCAGCAGCTTAGGGGGAGGGGATTGGAATGAGCAGTTCTTC. Its protein is CASSLGGGDWNEQFF.

This clone has just a few counts. V usage is TRBV20-1 and J usage is TRBJ2-7; TRBD2 matches at 12 bases. V gave up 3 bases and J gave up 6 bases; unmatched junction bases: 9. There are 15 residues in the CDR3. Looked up from germline, CDR1 is DFQATT and CDR2 is SNEGSKA (reference sequence). CDR3 sequence (DNA): TGCAGTGCTAGTTCCGCTAGCGGGGGGGTTGGCGAGCAGTACTTC. This gives the protein CSASSASGGVGEQYF.

The CDR3 is CASTPFGTSAYEQYF. DNA of the CDR3: TGTGCCAGCACCCCTTTCGGGACTAGTGCTTACGAGCAGTACTTC. The J gene is TRBJ2-7, the V gene TRBV6-5, with TRBD2 identical over 8 bases. Looked up from germline, CDR1 is MNHEY and CDR2 is SVGAGI. This CDR3 comprises 15 residues. The trim removed 7 bases at V and 4 bases at J, leaving 12 bases unmatched.

This clone appeared a single time. This sequence joins TRBV4-2 and TRBJ1-6, with D possibly TRBD1 on 5 matching bases. CDR3 length: 15 residues. The V and J ends lost 1 base and 7 bases respectively, with 11 bases between them. CDR1 and CDR2 from the germline V gene are LGHNA and YNFKEQ. The CDR3 sequence: CASSQVSRANSPLHF. DNA of the CDR3: TGTGCCAGCAGCCAAGTCAGCAGGGCCAATTCACCCCTCCACTTT.

V usage is TRBV19 and J usage is TRBJ1-5; D unresolved. The germline V gene encodes CDR1 LNHDA and CDR2 SQIVND (reference sequence). V shed 4 bases and J shed 3 bases, with 7 bases lying between them. The CDR3 has 13 amino acids. CDR3 in DNA: TGTGCCAGTAGTACCGCCCTCAATCAGCCCCAGCATTTT. This encodes CASSTALNQPQHF.

The rearrangement joins TRBV15 to TRBJ2-3; 7 nucleotides match TRBD2. CDR3 size: 15 residues. V shed 3 bases, J shed 6 bases, and the junction held 9 bases outside the gene matches. Germline assignment: CDR1 LNHNV and CDR2 YYDKDF (reference sequence). The CDR3: CATSRDWGGPDTQYF. CDR3 nucleotide sequence: TGTGCCACCAGCAGGGATTGGGGGGGTCCGGATACGCAGTATTTT.

CDR3 sequence: CASSMQTDTNYGYTF. DNA of the CDR3: TGTGCCAGTAGTATGCAGACTGATACTAACTATGGCTACACCTTC. The rearrangement uses TRBV19 and TRBJ1-2; no definite D call. V gave up 3 bases and J gave up 0 bases, with 11 bases separating them. The CDR3 is 15 amino acids. From germline, CDR1 is LNHDA and CDR2 SQIVND (reference sequence). Filled out from reference TRBV19 and TRBJ1-2, the complete variable domain reads DGGITQSPKYLFRKEGQNVTLSCEQNLNHDAMYWYRQDPGQGLRLIYYSQIVNDFQKGDIAEGYSVSREKKESFPLTVTSAQKNPTAFYLCASSMQTDTNYGYTFGSGTRLTVV.

The chain is built from TRBV7-9 and TRBJ1-1; the D gene is possibly TRBD1 (6 bases). Germline V gene sequence: CDR1 SEHNR, CDR2 FQNEAQ (reference sequence). V lost 1 base and J 1 base, leaving 10 bases between the germline ends. This CDR3 region has 15 residues. The CDR3 spells CASSLGGGRNTEAFF. CDR3 sequence (DNA): TGTGCCAGCAGCTTAGGTGGGGGCCGGAACACTGAAGCTTTCTTT.

The chain combines TRBV6-5 with TRBJ1-1; D is unclear. Germline lookup yields CDR1 MNHEY and CDR2 SVGAGI. The CDR3 has 15 amino acids. Between the trimmed V and J ends, which lost 2 bases and 1 base, there was a span of 11 bases. The CDR3 bases are TGTGCCAGCAGTTACAACTTTCGACAGAACACTGAAGCTTTCTTT. It encodes CASSYNFRQNTEAFF.

The genes are TRBV6-5 and TRBJ2-2; D is unclear. V lost 6 bases and J 1 base, leaving 6 bases between the germline ends. This CDR3 is built from 13 residues. Germline V CDR1 and CDR2: MNHEY, SVGAGI. The CDR3 loop is CASRQRNTGELFF. CDR3 coding DNA: TGTGCCAGCAGGCAGCGGAACACCGGGGAGCTGTTTTTT.

The chain uses TRBV5-4 and TRBJ1-6; 7 bases match TRBD1. The CDR3 length is 16 residues. Trimming at V came to 4 bases and at J to 3 bases, leaving 7 bases not matched to a gene. CDR1 and CDR2 from the germline V gene are SGHNT and YYREEE (reference sequence). The CDR3 region is CASSERDSNYNSPLHF. CDR3 DNA sequence: TGTGCCAGCAGCGAACGGGACAGCAACTATAATTCACCCCTCCACTTT. The full variable domain, completed using reference TRBV5-4 and TRBJ1-6, is ETGVTQSPTHLIKTRGQQVTLRCSSQSGHNTVSWYQQALGQGPQFIFQYYREEENGRGNFPPRFSGLQFPNYSSELNVNALELDDSALYLCASSERDSNYNSPLHFGNGTRLTVT.

V usage is TRBV3-1 (or the pseudogene TRBV3-2) and J usage is TRBJ2-1; TRBD1 agrees at 7 bases. Germline V gives CDR1 LGHDT, CDR2 YNNKEL (reference sequence). The CDR3 consists of 14 residues. The V and J ends lost 11 bases and 6 bases, in that order; junction bases with no gene match: 13. CDR3 residues: CASARQGAVNEQFF. The CDR3 bases are TGTGCCTCAGCGCGACAGGGAGCGGTCAATGAGCAGTTCTTC.

The chain joins TRBV6-5 to TRBJ1-5; D gene unclear. The CDR3 sequence is 12 residues long. The germline V gene has CDR1 MNHEY and CDR2 SVGAGI. Trimming pared 6 bases from V and 1 base from J, leaving 4 bases between. CDR3 residues: CASSTSNQPQHF. The CDR3, as DNA: TGTGCCAGCAGCACGAGCAATCAGCCCCAGCATTTT.

This clone was seen just once. The chain carries TRBV18 and TRBJ2-2; TRBD1 agrees at 9 bases. CDR1 is KGHSH and CDR2 is LQKENI in the germline V gene. This CDR3 region has 16 residues. Trimming removed 2 bases from V and 5 bases from J; junction bases left unmatched: 6. The CDR3 DNA reads TGTGCCAGCTCACCAAGGACAGGGGCGCGTACCGGGGAGCTGTTTTTT. Translated: CASSPRTGARTGELFF.

This rearrangement joins TRBV30 to TRBJ1-2; 10 bases map to TRBD1. The CDR3 is 18 residues long. CDR1 and CDR2 (germline): GTSNPN, SVGIG (reference sequence). Germline trimming cut 0 bases from V and 4 bases from J; bases unmatched to any gene: 14. The CDR3 nucleotides read TGTGCCTGGAGTGTACCTTCCCCCCTCCGGGACAGGGGCTATGGCTACACCTTC. This codes for CAWSVPSPLRDRGYGYTF.

The DNA of the CDR3 is TGTGCCAGCCGGGTGGGGACCACCTACTACGAGCAGTACTTC. Protein product: CASRVGTTYYEQYF. This sequence joins TRBV6-5 and TRBJ2-7; tentatively, D is TRBD1 or TRBD2 (5 bases each). V was trimmed by 8 bases and J by 3 bases, leaving 17 bases between them. Germline CDR1 and CDR2: MNHEY and SVGAGI. CDR3 length equals 14 residues.

The chain has TRBV19 and TRBJ1-5; the match to TRBD1 covers 8 bases. After removal of 3 bases from V and 4 bases from J, the junction contained 5 bases not matched to a gene. The CDR3 runs 15 residues. Germline V gene sequence: CDR1 LNHDA, CDR2 SQIVND (reference sequence). The CDR3 DNA follows: TGTGCCAGTAGTATGGGACAGGCTTTTAATCAGCCCCAGCATTTT. Residues: CASSMGQAFNQPQHF.

This clone appeared a few times. The chain uses TRBV29-1 and TRBJ2-7; D possibly corresponds to TRBD2 (6 bases). The V and J ends lost 0 bases and 3 bases respectively, with 12 bases between them. The CDR3 extends over 14 amino acids. In germline, CDR1 is SQVTM, CDR2 ANQGSEA. Written as DNA, the CDR3 is TGCAGCGTTGAAGAGGGACTGGCGTTCTACGAGCAGTACTTC. It is translated as CSVEEGLAFYEQYF.

V is TRBV5-1 and J is TRBJ2-3; D unresolved. The V gene lost 0 bases and the J gene lost 1 base, with 3 bases spanning the gap. The germline V gene encodes CDR1 SGHRS and CDR2 YFSETQ. The CDR3 is made up of 13 amino acids. CDR3 DNA: TGCGCCAGCAGCTTGGATGGCACAGATACGCAGTATTTT. Translating it yields CASSLDGTDTQYF.

The gene calls are TRBV7-2 and TRBJ2-1; the D is unclear. Germline V lookup: CDR1 SGHTA, CDR2 FQGNSA. Trimming took off 2 bases at V and 9 bases at J, with 11 bases between the two ends. There are 13 residues in the CDR3. DNA for the CDR3: TGTGCCAGCAGCTTATTTCCAGATGGTGAGCAGTTCTTC. Translation gives CASSLFPDGEQFF.

This chain joins TRBV7-2 and TRBJ2-7; D may be TRBD1 (5 bases). The CDR3 is 14 amino acids. The V gene lost 5 bases and the J gene lost 2 bases, with 13 bases spanning the gap. The V gene's germline CDR1 is SGHTA and CDR2 FQGNSA. The CDR3 DNA reads as TGTGCCAGCAGCCGGACACCGACGACCTACGAGCAGTACTTC. Translation: CASSRTPTTYEQYF. The full variable domain, rest sourced from reference TRBV7-2 and TRBJ2-7, is GAGVSQSPSNKVTEKGKDVELRCDPISGHTALYWYRQSLGQGLEFLIYFQGNSAPDKSGLPSDRFSAERTGGSVSTLTIQRTQQEDSAVYLCASSRTPTTYEQYFGPGTRLTVT.